The clone carrying this T cell receptor (beta chain) was seen a few times. Its antigen is still unknown. This sample was included in a study of STAT5B mutations in CD4+ large granular lymphocyte leukemia. Regarding the study as a whole: 25% of private leukemic clonotypes occurred rarely in other patients' non-leukemic repertoires. Patient CD4-sorted repertoires stayed more clonal than healthy ones after leukemic-clone removal.

The protocol was immunoSEQ multiplex PCR, while the TCRdb copy is restricted to in-frame clones and leaves out a portion. The sample lists roughly 23,000 clones; around 78% were seen once. The sequenced sample was CD4+ T cells from blood buffy coats. This TCR came from a human donor in good health.

Here the CDR3 reads CASSSRFTEAFF. CDR3 in DNA: TGTGCCAGCAGCTCACGGTTCACTGAAGCTTTCTTT. This chain uses TRBV7-8 with TRBJ1-1; D is uncertain. The ends were cut back, 4 bases at V and 4 bases at J, with 7 bases in the middle. The CDR3 runs 12 residues. Germline V CDR1 and CDR2: SGHVS, FQNEAQ.